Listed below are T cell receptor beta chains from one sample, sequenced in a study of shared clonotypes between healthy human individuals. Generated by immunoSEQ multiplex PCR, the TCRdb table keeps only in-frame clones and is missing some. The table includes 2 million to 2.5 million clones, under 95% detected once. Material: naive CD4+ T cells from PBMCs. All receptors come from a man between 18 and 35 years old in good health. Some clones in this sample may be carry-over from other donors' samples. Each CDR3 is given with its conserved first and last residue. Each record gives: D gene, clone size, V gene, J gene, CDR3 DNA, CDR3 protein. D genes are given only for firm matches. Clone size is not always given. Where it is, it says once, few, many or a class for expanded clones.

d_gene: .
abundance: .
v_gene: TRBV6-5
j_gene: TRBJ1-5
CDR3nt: TGTGCCAGCAGCGGGGGGGCTGGTAATCAGCCCCAGCATTTT
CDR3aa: CASSGGAGNQPQHF

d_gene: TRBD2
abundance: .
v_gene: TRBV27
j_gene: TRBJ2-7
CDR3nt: TGTGCCAGCAGCTGGGGAAGGACTAGCGGGAACGACGAGCAGTACTTC
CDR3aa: CASSWGRTSGNDEQYF

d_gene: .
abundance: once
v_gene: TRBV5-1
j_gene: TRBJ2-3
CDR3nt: TGCGCCAGCAGCTACCGAAGAGGGGTCGGCTCAGATACGCAGTATTTT
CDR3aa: CASSYRRGVGSDTQYF

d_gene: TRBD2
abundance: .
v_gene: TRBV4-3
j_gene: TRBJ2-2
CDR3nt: TGCGCCAGCAGCCAAGAAAGAATAGGACTAGCGGGAGGGCCGAACACCGGGGAGCTGTTTTTT
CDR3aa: CASSQERIGLAGGPNTGELFF

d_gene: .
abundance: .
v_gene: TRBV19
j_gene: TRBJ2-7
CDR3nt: TGTGCCAGTAGTATTGGTACAGATCCCCCTTACGAGCAGTACTTC
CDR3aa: CASSIGTDPPYEQYF

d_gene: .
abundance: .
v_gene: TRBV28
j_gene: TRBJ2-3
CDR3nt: TGTGCCAGCAGTTTAGAAATCCCCCTGGACACAGATACGCAGTATTTT
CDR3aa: CASSLEIPLDTDTQYF

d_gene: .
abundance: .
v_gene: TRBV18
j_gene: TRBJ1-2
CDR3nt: TGTGCCAGCTCACCTCGCCAACCAGTAGCCAACTATGGCTACACCTTC
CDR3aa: CASSPRQPVANYGYTF

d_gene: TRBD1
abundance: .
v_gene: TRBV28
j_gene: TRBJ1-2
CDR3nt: TGTGCCAGCAGGCCGGGGGGACAGTCTAACTATGGCTACACCTTC
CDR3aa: CASRPGGQSNYGYTF

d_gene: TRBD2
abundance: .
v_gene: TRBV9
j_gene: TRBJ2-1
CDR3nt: TGTGCCAGCAGCATAACCGGGACTAGCGGGAACGGGGAGCAGTTCTTC
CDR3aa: CASSITGTSGNGEQFF

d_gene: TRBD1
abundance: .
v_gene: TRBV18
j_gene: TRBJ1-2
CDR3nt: TGTGCCAGCTCACAAAACACACAGGGGACGGTTCTCTATGGCTACACCTTC
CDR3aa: CASSQNTQGTVLYGYTF

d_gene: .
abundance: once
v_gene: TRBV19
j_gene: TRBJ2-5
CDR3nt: TGTGCCAGTAGTGGTCTCACCTATGGGACCCAGTACTTC
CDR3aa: CASSGLTYGTQYF

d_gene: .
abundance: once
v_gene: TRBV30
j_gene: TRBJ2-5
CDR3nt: TGTGCCTGGGGGCAGGAACTTCAAGAGACCCAGTACTTC
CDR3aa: CAWGQELQETQYF

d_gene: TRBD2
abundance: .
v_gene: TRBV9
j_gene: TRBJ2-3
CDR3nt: TGTGCCAGCAGCGTAGGACTAGCGGGAGTCACAGATACGCAGTATTTT
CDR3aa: CASSVGLAGVTDTQYF

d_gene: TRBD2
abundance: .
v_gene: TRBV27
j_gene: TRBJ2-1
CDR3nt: TGTGCCAGCCTTGGGCTAGCGGGAGGGGGCAGCTCCTACAATGAGCAGTTCTTC
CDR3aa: CASLGLAGGGSSYNEQFF

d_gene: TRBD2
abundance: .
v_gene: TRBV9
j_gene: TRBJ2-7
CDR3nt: TGTGCCAGCAGCGCCCACCCGGGACTAGCGGGACTCCCCCCCTACGAGCAGTACTTC
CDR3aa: CASSAHPGLAGLPPYEQYF

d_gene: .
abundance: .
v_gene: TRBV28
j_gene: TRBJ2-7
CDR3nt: TGTGCCAGCACCCTCTTAGGAGCGTCATCCTACGAGCAGTACTTC
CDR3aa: CASTLLGASSYEQYF

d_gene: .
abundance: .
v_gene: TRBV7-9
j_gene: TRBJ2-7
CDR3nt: TGTGCCAGCAGGCTCATGGGGGCGGGAGAGCAGTACTTC
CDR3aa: CASRLMGAGEQYF

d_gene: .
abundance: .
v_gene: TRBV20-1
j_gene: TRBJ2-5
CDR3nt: TGCAGTGCAGACGGGAGAGGGACCCAGTACTTC
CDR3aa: CSADGRGTQYF

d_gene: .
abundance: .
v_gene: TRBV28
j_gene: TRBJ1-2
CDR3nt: TGTGCCAGCAGTTTAAGTGGGGGCGGATACTATGGCTACACCTTC
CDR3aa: CASSLSGGGYYGYTF

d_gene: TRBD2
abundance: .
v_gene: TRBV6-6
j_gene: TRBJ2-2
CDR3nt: TGTGCCAGCAGCACAAGACTAGCGGAGAACACCGGGGAGCTGTTTTTT
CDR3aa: CASSTRLAENTGELFF

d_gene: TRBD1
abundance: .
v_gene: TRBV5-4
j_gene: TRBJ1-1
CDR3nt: TGTGCCAGCAGCTGGGGACAGGGCGGCACTGAAGCTTTCTTT
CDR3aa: CASSWGQGGTEAFF

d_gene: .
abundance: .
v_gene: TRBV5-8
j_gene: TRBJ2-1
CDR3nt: TGTGCCAGCAGCGGGGACCGACAAAGCGAGTTCTTC
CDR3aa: CASSGDRQSEFF

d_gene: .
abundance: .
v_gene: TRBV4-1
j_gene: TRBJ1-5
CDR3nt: TGCGCCAGCAGCCAAGATGCTGGCCTGCCCCAGCATTTT
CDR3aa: CASSQDAGLPQHF

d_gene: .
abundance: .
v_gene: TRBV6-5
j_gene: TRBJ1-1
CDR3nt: TGTGCCAGCAGTAACCGGGACACTGAAGCTTTCTTT
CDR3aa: CASSNRDTEAFF

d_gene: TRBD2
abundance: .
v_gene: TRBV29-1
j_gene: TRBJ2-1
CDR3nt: TGCAGCGTTAAACTAGCGGGGGGCTGGAATGAGCAGTTCTTC
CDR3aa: CSVKLAGGWNEQFF

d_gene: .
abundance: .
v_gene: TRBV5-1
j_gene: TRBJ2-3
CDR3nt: TGCGCCAGCAGCTTGGCCATCCCTGATACGCAGTATTTT
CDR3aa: CASSLAIPDTQYF

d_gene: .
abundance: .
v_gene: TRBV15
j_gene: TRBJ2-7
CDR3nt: TGTGCCACCAGCAGGGGGGGGGCCCGTCGGTCCTACGAGCAGTACTTC
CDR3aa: CATSRGGARRSYEQYF

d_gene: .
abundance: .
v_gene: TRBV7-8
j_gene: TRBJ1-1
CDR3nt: TGTGCCAGCAGCTTAGACCGGTGGGGGACTGAAGCTTTCTTT
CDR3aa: CASSLDRWGTEAFF

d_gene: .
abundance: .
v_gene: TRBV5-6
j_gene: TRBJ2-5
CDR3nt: TGTGCCAGCAGCCGCACTTTCCAAGAGACCCAGTACTTC
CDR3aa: CASSRTFQETQYF

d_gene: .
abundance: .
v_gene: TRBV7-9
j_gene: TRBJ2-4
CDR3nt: TGTGCCAGCAGCTTAGTAGGGACAGCCAAAAACATTCAGTACTTC
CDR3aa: CASSLVGTAKNIQYF

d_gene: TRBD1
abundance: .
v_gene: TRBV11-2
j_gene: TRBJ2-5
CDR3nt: TGTGCCAGACGCTGGACAGGCCAAGAGACCCAGTACTTC
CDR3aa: CARRWTGQETQYF

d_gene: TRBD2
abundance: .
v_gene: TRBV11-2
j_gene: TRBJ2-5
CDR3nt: TGTGCCAGCAGCCGGACTAGCGGGATTTGGGAGACCCAGTACTTC
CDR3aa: CASSRTSGIWETQYF

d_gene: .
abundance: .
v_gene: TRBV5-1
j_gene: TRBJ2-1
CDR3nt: TGCGCCAGCAGCTTGGCTGCCCCAACCAGCTCCTACAATGAGCAGTTCTTC
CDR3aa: CASSLAAPTSSYNEQFF

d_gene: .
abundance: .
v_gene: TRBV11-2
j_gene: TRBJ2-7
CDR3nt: TGTGCCAGCAGCTTAGCTGTAGGGGGCTCCTACGAGCAGTACTTC
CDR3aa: CASSLAVGGSYEQYF

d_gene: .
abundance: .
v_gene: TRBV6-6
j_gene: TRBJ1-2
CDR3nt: TGTGCCAGCACCAAAGGGGACCTTCGCGGCTACACCTTC
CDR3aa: CASTKGDLRGYTF

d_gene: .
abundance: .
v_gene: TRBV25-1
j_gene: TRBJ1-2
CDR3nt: TGTGCCAGCAGTGAATCCGGTTATGGCTACACCTTC
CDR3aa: CASSESGYGYTF

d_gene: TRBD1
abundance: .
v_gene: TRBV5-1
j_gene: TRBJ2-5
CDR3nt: TGCGCCAGCAGCTTACAGGGGGCCCCTGACGCCCAGTACTTC
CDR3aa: CASSLQGAPDAQYF

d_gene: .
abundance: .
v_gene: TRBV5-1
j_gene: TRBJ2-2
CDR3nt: TGCGCCAGCAGCTTCGTGACAACCGGCGGGGAGCTGTTTTTT
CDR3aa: CASSFVTTGGELFF

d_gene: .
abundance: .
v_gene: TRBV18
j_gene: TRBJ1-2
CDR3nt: TGTGCCAGCTCAGAAATGGCAGGGGTGAACTATGGCTACACCTTC
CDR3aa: CASSEMAGVNYGYTF

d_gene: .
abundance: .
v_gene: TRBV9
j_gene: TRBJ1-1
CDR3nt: TGTGCCAGCAGCGTAGGGCAGAGGAACACTGAAGCTTTCTTT
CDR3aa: CASSVGQRNTEAFF

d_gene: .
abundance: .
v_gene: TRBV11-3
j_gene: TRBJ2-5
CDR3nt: TGTGCCAGCAGCACGCTTCCAGGGGGGTCCCAAGAGACCCAGTACTTC
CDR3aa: CASSTLPGGSQETQYF

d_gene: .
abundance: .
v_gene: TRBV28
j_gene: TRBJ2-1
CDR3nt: TGTGCCAGCAGTCTTAGGGGTGAGCAGTTCTTC
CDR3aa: CASSLRGEQFF

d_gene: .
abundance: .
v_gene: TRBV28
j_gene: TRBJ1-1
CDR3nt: TGTGCCAGCAGTATAGGACACGGAGTTGGAGTGAACACTGAAGCTTTCTTT
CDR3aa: CASSIGHGVGVNTEAFF

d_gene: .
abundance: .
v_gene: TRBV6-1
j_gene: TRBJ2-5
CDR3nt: TGTGCCAGCAGTGAAAGGTACCAAGAGACCCAGTACTTC
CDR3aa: CASSERYQETQYF

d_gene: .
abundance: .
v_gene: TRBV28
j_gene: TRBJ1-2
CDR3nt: TGTGCCAGCAGAGGGACGAGGACCCTCTATGGCTACACCTTC
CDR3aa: CASRGTRTLYGYTF